The next 2 T cell receptor beta chains were all read from a single sample in a study of blood T cell repertoires in COVID-19. Profiling relied on immunoSEQ multiplex PCR, and the TCRdb table lists in-frame clones only, not all of them. The profile shows some 190,000 clones, 60% to 85% of them singletons. The sequenced sample consisted of peripheral blood. Source of these receptors: a woman in her forties or fifties with active or convalescent COVID-19.

This clone was counted a few times. The chain is built from TRBV3-1 (or the pseudogene TRBV3-2) and TRBJ2-2; tentative D call: TRBD2 (6 bases). The CDR3 sequence is 14 residues long. Per germline, CDR1 LGHDT and CDR2 YNNKEL (reference sequence). Trimming took off 6 bases at V and 1 base at J, with 9 bases between the two ends. Written as DNA, the CDR3 is TGTGCCAGCAGGCGGGGTTTGAACACCGGGGAGCTGTTTTTT. This encodes CASRRGLNTGELFF.

The table lists this clone with a count of one. The J gene is TRBJ1-5, the V gene TRBV24-1, with D hard to call. V gave up 3 bases and J gave up 4 bases, with 12 bases separating them. The CDR3 has 15 amino acids. CDR1 and CDR2 from the germline V gene are KGHDR and SFDVKD. CDR3 in DNA: TGTGCCACCAGTGATGAACTACATTGGAATCAGCCCCAGCATTTT. This codes for CATSDELHWNQPQHF.